The sequence of this T cell receptor beta chain was determined in a study of T-cell memory formation after mild COVID-19. Using constant-segment primers, 5'RACE produced TCR alpha and TCR beta cDNA libraries carrying sample barcodes and UMIs. TCRdb reanalysed the 5' RACE reads using MiXCR and keeps one entry per CDR3 protein. The table records roughly 500,000 distinct CDR3 sequences, roughly 21% of them present only once. The germline CDR1 and CDR2 sequences are SGHTA and FQGNSA. Trimming left V 2 bases short and J 8 bases short, with 16 bases between. CDR3 size: 16 residues. This TCR came from an adult woman who had mild COVID-19 (a few samples of this study predate the infection). Cell type and time point are not known. The gene calls are TRBV7-2 and TRBJ1-6; the D gene is possibly TRBD1 (6 bases). Sequencing was done on a sample of PBMCs or a T cell subset sorted from them (not recorded which). CDR3 residues: CASSLTGAGVYSPLHF. The DNA for the CDR3 is TGTGCCAGCAGCTTAACTGGGGCAGGGGTTTATTCACCCCTCCACTTT.